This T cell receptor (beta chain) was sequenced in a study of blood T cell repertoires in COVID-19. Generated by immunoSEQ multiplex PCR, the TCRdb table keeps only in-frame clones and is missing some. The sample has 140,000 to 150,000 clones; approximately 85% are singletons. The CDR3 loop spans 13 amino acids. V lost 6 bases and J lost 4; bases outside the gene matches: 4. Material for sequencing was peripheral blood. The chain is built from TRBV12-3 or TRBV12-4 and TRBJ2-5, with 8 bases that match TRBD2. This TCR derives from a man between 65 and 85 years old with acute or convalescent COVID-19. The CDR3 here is CASRLGGAETQYF. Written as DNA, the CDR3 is TGTGCCAGCAGGCTCGGGGGGGCAGAGACCCAGTACTTC.